The rows below give T cell receptor beta chains drawn from one sample of a study of blood T cell repertoires in COVID-19. Profiling relied on immunoSEQ multiplex PCR, and the TCRdb table lists in-frame clones only, not all of them. The data show around 88,000 clones, approximately 91% seen once. The sequenced sample consisted of peripheral blood. The origin of the receptors is a woman of 80 years or more with acute or convalescent COVID-19. Each CDR3 is given with its conserved first and last residue. Fields, in order: D gene, V gene, J gene, clone size, CDR3 DNA, CDR3 protein. The D gene is left open where the match is weak. Clone size is shown for a subset of rows, as once, few, many or a class of expanded clone.

-	TRBV19	TRBJ1-2	-	TGTGCCAGTACCCGGGACACCACGGCCTACACCTTC	CASTRDTTAYTF
-	TRBV12-3/TRBV12-4	TRBJ1-2	-	TGTGCCAGCACAGACAGAGCACCCTATGGCTACACCTTC	CASTDRAPYGYTF
TRBD2	TRBV3-1/TRBV3-2	TRBJ2-5	-	TGTGCCAGCAGCCCCGTCGGGCTAGCGGGAGAGACCCAGTACTTC	CASSPVGLAGETQYF
TRBD1	TRBV5-4	TRBJ1-2	-	TGTGCCAGCAGCCAAATAGGACAGGGGAGAGATGGCTACACCTTC	CASSQIGQGRDGYTF
-	TRBV27	TRBJ1-6	-	TGTGCCAGCAGTCGGGGGAGGGATTCACCCCTCCACTTT	CASSRGRDSPLHF
TRBD2	TRBV5-1	TRBJ2-3	-	TGCGCCAGCAGCTTGGTGACTAGCGGGGTGGTAGATACGCAGTATTTT	CASSLVTSGVVDTQYF
TRBD1	TRBV27	TRBJ1-6	-	TGTGCCAGCAGTTCCTACAGGGGCTCCTATAATTCACCCCTCCACTTT	CASSSYRGSYNSPLHF
-	TRBV6-5	TRBJ1-1	-	TGTGCCAGCAGTTATGCCCAGGGCACTGAAGCTTTCTTT	CASSYAQGTEAFF
-	TRBV19	TRBJ2-3	-	TGTGCCAGTAGTAAGGGACTGCCACTCCAAGCGAGCACAGATACGCAGTATTTT	CASSKGLPLQASTDTQYF
-	TRBV12-3/TRBV12-4	TRBJ1-1	-	TGTGCCAGCGTTTTTGCTGCACAGGGAGAAGCTTTCTTT	CASVFAAQGEAFF
-	TRBV7-8	TRBJ1-4	-	TGTGCCAGCAGCTTAGAAGTGGCAGAGGTGGAAAAACTGTTTTTT	CASSLEVAEVEKLFF
TRBD2	TRBV25-1	TRBJ2-1	-	TGTGCCAGCAGTGGGCCGGGACTAGTACAAAATGAGCAGTTCTTC	CASSGPGLVQNEQFF
TRBD1	TRBV5-1	TRBJ2-7	-	TGCGCCAGCAGCTTGGATTGGGACAGGTATCCCTACGAGCAGTACTTC	CASSLDWDRYPYEQYF
TRBD2	TRBV6-5	TRBJ2-7	-	TGTGCCAGCAGGGGGAGCGGGAAACGGGCCTACGAGCAGTACTTC	CASRGSGKRAYEQYF
-	TRBV21-1	TRBJ2-2	-	TGTGCCAGCAGCAAAGGGGGACACTTTGGTTCGGCCGGGGAGCTGTTTTTT	CASSKGGHFGSAGELFF
-	TRBV4-2	TRBJ1-1	-	TGTGCCAGCAGCCAAGAGCTGGCCTTGGAAGCTTTCTTT	CASSQELALEAFF
TRBD1	TRBV11-2	TRBJ2-7	-	TGTGCCAGCAGCCGTGGGGACAGCTCCTACGAGCAGTACTTC	CASSRGDSSYEQYF
-	TRBV25-1	TRBJ2-5	-	TGTGCCAGCAGACCTCCGGGACTGCTTTTCGGGGAGACCCAGTACTTC	CASRPPGLLFGETQYF
TRBD1	TRBV30	TRBJ2-7	-	TGTGCCTGGAGTAGCACAACAGGGGGCTCCCTGCTCTACGAGCAGTACTTC	CAWSSTTGGSLLYEQYF
-	TRBV29-1	TRBJ2-1	few	TGCAGCGTTGGGACCTCCGGGAGCTCCTACAATGAGCAGTTCTTC	CSVGTSGSSYNEQFF
-	TRBV3-1/TRBV3-2	TRBJ2-3	-	TGTGCCAGCAGCCAAGGAGCTGGGGGCAGGGTGGCAGATACGCAGTATTTT	CASSQGAGGRVADTQYF
TRBD1	TRBV7-3	TRBJ2-3	-	TGTGCCAGCAGCTTAAGGGACAGGATCACAGATACGCAGTATTTT	CASSLRDRITDTQYF
TRBD2	TRBV3-1/TRBV3-2	TRBJ2-1	-	TGTGCCAGCAGTCCTAGCGGGGGGGGTTACAATGAGCAGTTCTTC	CASSPSGGGYNEQFF
TRBD2	TRBV7-2	TRBJ2-3	-	TGTGCCAGCAGCTTAGGGGGGGGTATAATAGATACGCAGTATTTT	CASSLGGGIIDTQYF
-	TRBV7-3	TRBJ2-5	-	TGTGCCAGCAGCCCAAAAGCCCGGGAGACCCAGTACTTC	CASSPKARETQYF
-	TRBV7-8	TRBJ1-1	-	TGTGCCAGCAGCTTAGCGAGGGGGGGCACTGAAGCTTTCTTT	CASSLARGGTEAFF
-	TRBV10-3	TRBJ2-1	-	TGTGCCATCAGTGAGTCGAATTATCCGAGCTCCTACAATGAGCAGTTCTTC	CAISESNYPSSYNEQFF
-	TRBV4-3	TRBJ1-3	-	TGCGCCAGCAGCCAGAAATCTCCGGGGGGAAGTGGAAACACCATATATTTT	CASSQKSPGGSGNTIYF
TRBD1	TRBV4-2	TRBJ1-3	-	TGTGCCAGCAGCCAACGTACCGGGACAGGGAGCTTCTCTGGAAACACCATATATTTT	CASSQRTGTGSFSGNTIYF
TRBD1	TRBV19	TRBJ2-5	once	TGTGCCAGTAGTGTTATCAGATCAGGGGGCTTAGAGACCCAGTACTTC	CASSVIRSGGLETQYF
-	TRBV2	TRBJ1-5	-	TGTGCCATTAGGAGAGGAGGGGCAGGGCAGCCCCAGCATTTT	CAIRRGGAGQPQHF
-	TRBV7-9	TRBJ2-2	once	TGTGCCAGCAGCTTAACAAACGGGGAGCTGTTTTTT	CASSLTNGELFF
TRBD1	TRBV29-1	TRBJ1-5	-	TGCAGCGTTGCAGGGGGAGGCAATCAGCCCCAGCATTTT	CSVAGGGNQPQHF
TRBD2	TRBV27	TRBJ2-1	-	TGTGCCAGCAGCTTCACCCTAGCGGGAGCCCAAAATGAGCAGTTCTTC	CASSFTLAGAQNEQFF
TRBD1	TRBV5-1	TRBJ1-1	once	TGCGCCAGCAGTTCATGGACAGGGGTCAACACTGAAGCTTTCTTT	CASSSWTGVNTEAFF
-	TRBV27	TRBJ2-7	-	TGTGCCAGCAGTTTGGAAGCGGCTCCTTCCTACGAGCAGTACTTC	CASSLEAAPSYEQYF
-	TRBV5-6	TRBJ1-1	-	TGTGCCAGCAGCTTCGCGGGCAGGGGCGTCACTGAAGCTTTCTTT	CASSFAGRGVTEAFF
TRBD2	TRBV19	TRBJ2-3	-	TGTGCCAGTAGTATAACAGTAGCGGGTCGGCAGTATTTT	CASSITVAGRQYF
TRBD1	TRBV5-5	TRBJ1-2	-	TGTGCCAGCAGTCCTGCAGGGGGCGATGGCTACACCTTC	CASSPAGGDGYTF
-	TRBV6-5	TRBJ2-3	once	TGTGCCAGCAGTCCACGGGGTGATACAGATACGCAGTATTTT	CASSPRGDTDTQYF
-	TRBV18	TRBJ1-4	-	TGTGCCAGCTCACCACGAGCAACTAATGAAAAACTGTTTTTT	CASSPRATNEKLFF
-	TRBV4-3	TRBJ1-4	-	TGCGCCAGCAGCCAATGGGGCGGTGAAAAACTGTTTTTT	CASSQWGGEKLFF
-	TRBV12-3/TRBV12-4	TRBJ2-7	-	TGTGCCAGCAGCCGGGGGAGCTCCTACGAGCAGTACTTC	CASSRGSSYEQYF
TRBD2	TRBV18	TRBJ2-3	-	TGTGCCAGCTCAGGGAGCGGGGGAGTCACAGATACGCAGTATTTT	CASSGSGGVTDTQYF
-	TRBV4-2	TRBJ2-7	-	TGTGCCAGCAGCCAAGACCCCACCCGGGACTTCACCTACGAGCAGTACTTC	CASSQDPTRDFTYEQYF
-	TRBV30	TRBJ1-1	-	TGTGCCTGGAGCACAACAGGTGAAGCTTTCTTT	CAWSTTGEAFF
TRBD1	TRBV6-5	TRBJ1-2	few	TGTGCCAGCAGTTCCTCCCTGGGACAGGCATCCTATGGCTACACCTTC	CASSSSLGQASYGYTF
TRBD1	TRBV10-3	TRBJ1-2	-	TGTGCCATCAGTGGGACAGGAGGGGATGGCTACACCTTC	CAISGTGGDGYTF
TRBD1	TRBV24-1	TRBJ2-2	-	TGTGCCACCGGGGCTTCCGGGACAGGGGGCTTCACCGGGGAGCTGTTTTTT	CATGASGTGGFTGELFF
TRBD1	TRBV5-5	TRBJ2-7	-	TGTGCCAGCAGCTTCGACAGGGGGTCCCATTACGAGCAGTACTTC	CASSFDRGSHYEQYF
-	TRBV4-2	TRBJ1-5	-	TGTGCCAGCAGCCAGCGGGGAACAGTCTCCTGGCCCCAGCATTTT	CASSQRGTVSWPQHF
-	TRBV5-1	TRBJ2-6	-	TGCGCCAGCAGCTGGACAGCCTCTGGGGCCAACGTCCTGACTTTC	CASSWTASGANVLTF
-	TRBV3-1/TRBV3-2	TRBJ1-2	-	TGTGCCAGCAGCCGGGGGCGCCGTGACTATGGCTACACCTTC	CASSRGRRDYGYTF
-	TRBV19	TRBJ1-5	-	TGTGCCAGTACGGGAGGGGGTTTTCAGCCCCAGCATTTT	CASTGGGFQPQHF
TRBD1	TRBV5-6	TRBJ1-2	once	TGTGCCAGCAGCCTCAGGGGGAGATCGTGGGGCTACACCTTC	CASSLRGRSWGYTF
-	TRBV18	TRBJ2-3	-	TGTGCCAGCTCAACACTAGCTACCTCTGGCACAGATACGCAGTATTTT	CASSTLATSGTDTQYF
-	TRBV19	TRBJ1-1	-	TGTGCCAGTAGTATAGATCCGGGGAGTAAGAGCACTGAAGCTTTCTTT	CASSIDPGSKSTEAFF
TRBD2	TRBV28	TRBJ2-7	-	TGTGCCAGCAGAATAACTAGCGGGAGTCGTGAGCAGTACTTC	CASRITSGSREQYF
-	TRBV7-2	TRBJ2-5	-	TGTGCCAGCAGCTTGTATGAGACCCAGTACTTC	CASSLYETQYF
-	TRBV7-2	TRBJ1-1	-	TGTGCCAGCAGCTTAGCCCCAGGGGAGAGTACTGAAGCTTTCTTT	CASSLAPGESTEAFF